This entry lists 6 T cell receptor beta chains sequenced from one sample in a study of blood T cells in healthy people across ages. Together with a sample-barcoded 5' primer, a J-beta primer mix was included in a second PCR lasting about 7 to 11 cycles. TCRdb re-analysed the 5' RACE reads in MiXCR, keeping a single row per CDR3 protein. The sample lists roughly 1.9 million distinct CDR3 sequences, approximately 39% occurring once. Input material: blood. These receptors were obtained from a human donor in good health.

At least ten counts were recorded for this clonotype. The chain employs TRBV12-3 or TRBV12-4 and TRBJ1-5; D remains ambiguous. The CDR3 contains 12 residues. Trimming left V 2 bases short and J 6 bases short, with 5 bases between. CDR3 DNA sequence: TGTGCCAGCAGTTTATGGGGTCAGCCCCAGCATTTT. It yields the protein CASSLWGQPQHF.

The chain recombines TRBV30 with TRBJ2-5; possible D gene TRBD2, 6 bases. The germline V gene encodes CDR1 GTSNPN and CDR2 SVGIG (reference sequence). The CDR3 extends over 14 amino acids. The V and J ends lost 0 bases and 5 bases respectively, with 13 bases between them. The CDR3 coding sequence is TGTGCCTGGAGTGTAGGGACTCTCAGGGAGACCCAGTACTTC. The encoded protein is CAWSVGTLRETQYF. Using reference TRBV30 and TRBJ2-5 for the parts outside the CDR3, the full variable domain is SQTIHQWPATLVQPVGSPLSLECTVEGTSNPNLYWYRQAAGRGLQLLFYSVGIGQISSEVPQNLSASRPQDRQFILSSKKLLLSDSGFYLCAWSVGTLRETQYFGPGTRLLVL.

This clonotype was counted between two and nine times. The rearrangement joins TRBV4-2 to TRBJ2-3, with D uncertain. There are 14 residues in the CDR3. V was shortened by 0 bases and J by 5 bases, with 9 bases between the two germline ends. Germline loops: CDR1 LGHNA, CDR2 YNFKEQ. CDR3 sequence: CASSQDLRGDTQYF. The CDR3 region has the DNA TGTGCCAGCAGCCAAGATCTCCGAGGAGATACGCAGTATTTT.

This clonotype has more than one count but fewer than ten. The chain links TRBV9 to TRBJ2-1; no clear D. V shed 0 bases and J shed 9 bases, with 7 bases lying between them. This CDR3 spans 12 amino acids. Germline assignment: CDR1 SGDLS and CDR2 YYNGEE. CDR3 sequence reads: CASSVVSAEQFF. The CDR3 DNA follows: TGTGCCAGCAGCGTAGTATCTGCTGAGCAGTTCTTC.

The chain recombines TRBV4-3 with TRBJ2-2; tentatively, D is TRBD2 (6 bases). The V gene's germline CDR1 is LGHNA and CDR2 YSLEER. There are 16 residues in the CDR3. Between the trimmed V and J ends, which lost 1 base and 0 bases, there was a span of 9 bases. CDR3 bases: TGCGCCAGCAGCCAAGTCCCGGGGGCGAACACCGGGGAGCTGTTTTTT. Its protein is CASSQVPGANTGELFF.

The V and J genes are TRBV12-5 and TRBJ2-3; D is possibly TRBD1 (6 bases). The CDR3 has 16 amino acids. V lost 6 bases and J lost 2, with 18 bases in between. Germline V CDR1 and CDR2: LGHNT, FRNRAP. This chain's CDR3 is CASGLLTGSYTDTQYF. CDR3 sequence (DNA): TGTGCTAGTGGGCTTCTTACAGGGTCTTACACAGATACGCAGTATTTT.